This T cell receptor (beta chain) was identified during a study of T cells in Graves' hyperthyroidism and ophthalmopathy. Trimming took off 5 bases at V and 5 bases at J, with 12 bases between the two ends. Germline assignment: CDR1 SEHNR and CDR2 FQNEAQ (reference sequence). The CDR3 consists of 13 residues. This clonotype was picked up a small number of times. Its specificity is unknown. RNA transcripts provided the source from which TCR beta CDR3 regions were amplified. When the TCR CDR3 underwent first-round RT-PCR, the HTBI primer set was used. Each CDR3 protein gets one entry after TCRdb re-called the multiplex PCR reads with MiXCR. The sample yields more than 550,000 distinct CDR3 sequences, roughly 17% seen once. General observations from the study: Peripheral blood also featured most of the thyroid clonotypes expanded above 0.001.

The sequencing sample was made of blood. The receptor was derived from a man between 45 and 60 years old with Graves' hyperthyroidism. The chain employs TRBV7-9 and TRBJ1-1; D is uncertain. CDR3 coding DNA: TGTGCCAGCAGCGGAAGGGAAGGGACTGAAGCTTTCTTT. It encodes CASSGREGTEAFF.